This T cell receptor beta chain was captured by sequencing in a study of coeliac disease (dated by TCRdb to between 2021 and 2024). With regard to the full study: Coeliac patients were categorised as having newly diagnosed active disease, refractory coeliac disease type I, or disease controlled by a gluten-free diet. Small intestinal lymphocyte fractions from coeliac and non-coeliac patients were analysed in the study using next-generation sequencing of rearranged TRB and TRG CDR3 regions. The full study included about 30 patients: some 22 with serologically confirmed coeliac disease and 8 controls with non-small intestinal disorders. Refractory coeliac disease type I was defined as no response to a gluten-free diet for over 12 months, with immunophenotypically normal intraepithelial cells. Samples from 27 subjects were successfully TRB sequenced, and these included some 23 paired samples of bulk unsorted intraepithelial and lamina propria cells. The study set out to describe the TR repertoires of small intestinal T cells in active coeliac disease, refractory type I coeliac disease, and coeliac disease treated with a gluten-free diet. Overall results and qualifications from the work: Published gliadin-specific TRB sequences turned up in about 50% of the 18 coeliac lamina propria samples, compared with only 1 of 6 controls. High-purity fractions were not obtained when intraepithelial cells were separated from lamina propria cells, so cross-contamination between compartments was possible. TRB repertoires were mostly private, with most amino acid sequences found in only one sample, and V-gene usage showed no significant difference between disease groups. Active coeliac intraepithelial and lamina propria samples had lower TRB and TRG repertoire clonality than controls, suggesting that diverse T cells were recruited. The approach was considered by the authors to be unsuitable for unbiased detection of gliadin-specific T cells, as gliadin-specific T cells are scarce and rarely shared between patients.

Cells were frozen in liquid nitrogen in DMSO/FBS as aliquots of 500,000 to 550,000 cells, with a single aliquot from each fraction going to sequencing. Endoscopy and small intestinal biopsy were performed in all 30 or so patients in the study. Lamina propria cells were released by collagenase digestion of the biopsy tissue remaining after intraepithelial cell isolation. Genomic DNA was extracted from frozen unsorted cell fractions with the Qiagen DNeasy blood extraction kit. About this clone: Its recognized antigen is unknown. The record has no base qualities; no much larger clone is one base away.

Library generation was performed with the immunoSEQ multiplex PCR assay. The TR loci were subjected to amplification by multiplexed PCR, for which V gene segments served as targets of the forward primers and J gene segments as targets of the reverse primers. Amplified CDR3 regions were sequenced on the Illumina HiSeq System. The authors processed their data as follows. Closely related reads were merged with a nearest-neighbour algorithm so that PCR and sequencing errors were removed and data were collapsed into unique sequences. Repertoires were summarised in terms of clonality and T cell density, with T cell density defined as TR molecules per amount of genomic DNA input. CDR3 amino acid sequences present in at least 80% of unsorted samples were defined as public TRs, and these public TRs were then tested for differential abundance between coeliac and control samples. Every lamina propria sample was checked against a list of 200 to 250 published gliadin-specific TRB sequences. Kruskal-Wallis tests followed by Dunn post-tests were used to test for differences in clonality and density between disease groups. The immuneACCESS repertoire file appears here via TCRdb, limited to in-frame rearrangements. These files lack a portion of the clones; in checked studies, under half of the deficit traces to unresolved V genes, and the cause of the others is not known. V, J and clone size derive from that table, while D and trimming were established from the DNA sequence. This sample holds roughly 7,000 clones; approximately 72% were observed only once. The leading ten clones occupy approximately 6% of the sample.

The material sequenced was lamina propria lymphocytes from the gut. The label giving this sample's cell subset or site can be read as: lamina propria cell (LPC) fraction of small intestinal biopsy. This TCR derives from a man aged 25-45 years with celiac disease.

This receptor has the CDR3 CASRRGPTGANVLTF. DNA sequence: TGTGCCAGCAGAAGGGGGCCGACTGGGGCCAACGTCCTGACTTTC. This chain is built from TRBV27 and TRBJ2-6; 7 of the junction bases match TRBD1. V and J are trimmed by 6 bases and 2 bases, and the gene matches miss 4 bases of the junction. The CDR3 contains 15 residues, cysteine and phenylalanine counted. Only the CDR3 part of the read is kept: 45 bases, read in frame from the first base. CDR1 and CDR2 were assigned from the germline V gene (reference sequence) as MNHEY and SMNVEV.